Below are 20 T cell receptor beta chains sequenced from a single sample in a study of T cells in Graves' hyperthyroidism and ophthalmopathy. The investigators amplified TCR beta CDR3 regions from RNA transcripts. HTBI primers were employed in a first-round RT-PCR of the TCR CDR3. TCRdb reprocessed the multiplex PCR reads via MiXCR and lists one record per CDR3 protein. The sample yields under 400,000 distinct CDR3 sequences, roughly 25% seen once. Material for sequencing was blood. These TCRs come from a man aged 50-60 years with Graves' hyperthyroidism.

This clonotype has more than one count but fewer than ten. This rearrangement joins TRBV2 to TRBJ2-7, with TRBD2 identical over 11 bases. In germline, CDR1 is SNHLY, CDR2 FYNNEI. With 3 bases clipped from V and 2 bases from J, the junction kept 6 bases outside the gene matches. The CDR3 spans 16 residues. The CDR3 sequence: CASSDLGLAETYEQYF. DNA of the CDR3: TGTGCCAGCAGTGACCTGGGACTAGCGGAGACCTACGAGCAGTACTTC. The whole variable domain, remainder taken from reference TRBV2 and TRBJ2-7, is EPEVTQTPSHQVTQMGQEVILRCVPISNHLYFYWYRQILGQKVEFLVSFYNNEISEKSEIFDDQFSVERPDGSNFTLKIRSTKLEDSAMYFCASSDLGLAETYEQYFGPGTRLTVT.

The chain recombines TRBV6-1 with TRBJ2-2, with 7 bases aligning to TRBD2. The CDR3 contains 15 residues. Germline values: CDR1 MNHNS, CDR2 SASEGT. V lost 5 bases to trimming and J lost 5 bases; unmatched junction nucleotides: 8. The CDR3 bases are TGTGCCAGCAGTTGGAAGCGGGATAAAACCGGGGAGCTGTTTTTT. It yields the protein CASSWKRDKTGELFF.

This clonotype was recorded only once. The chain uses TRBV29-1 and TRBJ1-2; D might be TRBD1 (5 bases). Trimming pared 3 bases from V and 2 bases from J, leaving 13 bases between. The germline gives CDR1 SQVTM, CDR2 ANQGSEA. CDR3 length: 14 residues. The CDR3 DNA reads TGCAGCGTTGAGGACTACAGGAGAAACTATGGCTACACCTTC. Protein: CSVEDYRRNYGYTF.

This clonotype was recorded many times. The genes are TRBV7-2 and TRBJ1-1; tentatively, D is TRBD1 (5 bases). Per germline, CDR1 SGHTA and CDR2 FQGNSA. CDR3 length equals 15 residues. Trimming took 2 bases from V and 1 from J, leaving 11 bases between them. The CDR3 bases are TGTGCCAGCAGCTTATCGACGGGGCGGAACACTGAAGCTTTCTTT. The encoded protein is CASSLSTGRNTEAFF.

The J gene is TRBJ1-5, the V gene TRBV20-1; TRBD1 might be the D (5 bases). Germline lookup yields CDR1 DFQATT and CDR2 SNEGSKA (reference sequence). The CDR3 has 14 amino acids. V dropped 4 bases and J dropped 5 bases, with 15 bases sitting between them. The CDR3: CSAIAQDSDQPQHF. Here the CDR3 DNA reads TGCAGTGCTATAGCACAGGACTCCGATCAGCCCCAGCATTTT.

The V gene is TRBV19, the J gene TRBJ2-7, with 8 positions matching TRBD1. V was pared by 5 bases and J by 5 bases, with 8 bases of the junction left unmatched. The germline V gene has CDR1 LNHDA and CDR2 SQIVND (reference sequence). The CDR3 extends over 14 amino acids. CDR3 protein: CASSRRQGNDEQYF. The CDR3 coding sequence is TGTGCCAGTAGTCGGAGACAGGGGAACGACGAGCAGTACTTC.

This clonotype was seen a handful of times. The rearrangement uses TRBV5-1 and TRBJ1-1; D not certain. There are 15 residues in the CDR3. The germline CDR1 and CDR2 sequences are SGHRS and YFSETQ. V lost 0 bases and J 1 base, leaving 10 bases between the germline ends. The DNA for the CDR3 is TGCGCCAGCAGCTTGGCCTCCTCCAGGAACACTGAAGCTTTCTTT. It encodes CASSLASSRNTEAFF.

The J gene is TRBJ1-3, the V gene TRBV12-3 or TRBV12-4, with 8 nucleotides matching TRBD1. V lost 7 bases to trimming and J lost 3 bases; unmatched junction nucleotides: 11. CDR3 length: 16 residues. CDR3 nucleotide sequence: TGTGCCAGCAACCACCCTACAGGGGGAGTTGGAAACACCATATATTTT. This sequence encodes CASNHPTGGVGNTIYF.

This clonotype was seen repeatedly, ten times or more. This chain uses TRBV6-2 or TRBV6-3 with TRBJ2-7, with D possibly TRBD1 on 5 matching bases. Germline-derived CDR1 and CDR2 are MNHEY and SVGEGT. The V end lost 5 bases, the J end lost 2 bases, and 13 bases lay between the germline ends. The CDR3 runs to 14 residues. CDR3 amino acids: CASSNGDSPYEQYF. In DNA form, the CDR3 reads TGTGCCAGCAGTAACGGAGACAGCCCCTACGAGCAGTACTTC.

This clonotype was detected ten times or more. DNA for the CDR3: TGTGCCAGCAGTTACCCGAGACCCGAGGGAATGAACACTGAAGCTTTCTTT. The encoded protein is CASSYPRPEGMNTEAFF. The chain carries TRBV6-6 and TRBJ1-1; D unclear. CDR3 length: 17 residues. Per the germline V gene, CDR1 is MNHNY and CDR2 is SVGAGI (reference sequence). The germline V and J ends were trimmed by 2 bases and 0 bases, with 16 bases remaining between them.

CDR3 DNA sequence: TGCGCCAGCAGCCCGGGACTAGCGGGACAGTCCTACAATGAGCAGTTCTTC. Translation: CASSPGLAGQSYNEQFF. V and J are TRBV5-1 and TRBJ2-1, with 13 positions matching TRBD2. V dropped 4 bases and J dropped 1; count of bases not matched to a gene: 5. The CDR3 spans 17 residues. Germline assignment: CDR1 SGHRS and CDR2 YFSETQ. Supplemented by reference TRBV5-1 and TRBJ2-1, the full variable domain reads KAGVTQTPRYLIKTRGQQVTLSCSPISGHRSVSWYQQTPGQGLQFLFEYFSETQRNKGNFPGRFSGRQFSNSRSEMNVSTLELGDSALYLCASSPGLAGQSYNEQFFGPGTRLTVL.

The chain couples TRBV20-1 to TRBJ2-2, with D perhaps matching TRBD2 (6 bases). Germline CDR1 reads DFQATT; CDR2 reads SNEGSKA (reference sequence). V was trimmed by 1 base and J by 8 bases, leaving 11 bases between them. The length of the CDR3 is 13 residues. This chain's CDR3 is CSARVGGEGELFF. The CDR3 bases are TGCAGTGCTAGAGTTGGCGGGGAAGGGGAGCTGTTTTTT.

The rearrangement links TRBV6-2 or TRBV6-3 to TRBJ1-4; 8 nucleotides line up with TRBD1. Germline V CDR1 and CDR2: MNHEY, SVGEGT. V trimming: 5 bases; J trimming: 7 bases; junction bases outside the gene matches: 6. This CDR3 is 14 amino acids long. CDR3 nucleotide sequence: TGTGCCAGCAGTCCGCGGACAGGGACTGAAAAACTGTTTTTT. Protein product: CASSPRTGTEKLFF.

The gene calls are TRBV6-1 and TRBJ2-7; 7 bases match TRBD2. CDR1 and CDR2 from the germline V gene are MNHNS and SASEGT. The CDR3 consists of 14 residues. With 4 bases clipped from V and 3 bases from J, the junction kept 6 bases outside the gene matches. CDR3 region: CASSVFGGNYEQYF. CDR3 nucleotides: TGTGCCAGCAGTGTCTTCGGGGGGAACTACGAGCAGTACTTC.

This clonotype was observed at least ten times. The CDR3 nucleotides read TGTGCCAGCAGCCCCCGACAGAACCTCTACAATGAGCAGTTCTTC. Amino acid sequence: CASSPRQNLYNEQFF. V gene TRBV7-8 combines with J gene TRBJ2-1, with D possibly matching TRBD1 (5 bases). Trimming stripped 5 bases from V and 3 bases from J, with 14 bases between. The CDR3 is made up of 15 amino acids. Germline CDR1 SGHVS, CDR2 FQNEAQ. The variable domain in full, with the rest retrieved from reference TRBV7-8 and TRBJ2-1, is GAGVSQSPRYKVAKRGQDVALRCDPISGHVSLFWYQQALGQGPEFLTYFQNEAQLDKSGLPSDRFFAERPEGSVSTLKIQRTQQEDSAVYLCASSPRQNLYNEQFFGPGTRLTVL.

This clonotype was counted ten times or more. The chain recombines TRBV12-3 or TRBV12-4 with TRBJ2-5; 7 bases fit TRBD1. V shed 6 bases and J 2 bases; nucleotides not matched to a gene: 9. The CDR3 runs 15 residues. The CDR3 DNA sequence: TGTGCCAGCAGACCTCAACAGGGGCCTCAAGAGACCCAGTACTTC. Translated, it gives CASRPQQGPQETQYF.

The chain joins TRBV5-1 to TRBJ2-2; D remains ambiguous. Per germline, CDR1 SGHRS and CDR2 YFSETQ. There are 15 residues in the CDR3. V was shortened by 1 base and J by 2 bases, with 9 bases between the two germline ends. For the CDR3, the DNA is TGCGCCAGCAGCTTGTGGGCAGGCAACACCGGGGAGCTGTTTTTT. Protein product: CASSLWAGNTGELFF.

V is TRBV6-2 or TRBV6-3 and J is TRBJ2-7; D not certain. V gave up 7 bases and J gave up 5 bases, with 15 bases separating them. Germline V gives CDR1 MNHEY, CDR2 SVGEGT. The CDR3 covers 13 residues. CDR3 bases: TGTGCCAGCACCTACAATCCTCGTGACGAGCAGTACTTC. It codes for CASTYNPRDEQYF.

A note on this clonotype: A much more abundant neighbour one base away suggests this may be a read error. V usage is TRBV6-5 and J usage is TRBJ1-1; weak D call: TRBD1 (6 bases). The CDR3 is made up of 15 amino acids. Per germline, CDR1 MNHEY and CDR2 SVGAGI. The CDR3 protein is CASSYGRGPNTEDFF. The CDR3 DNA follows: TGTGCCAGCAGTTACGGGCGGGGGCCGAACACTGAAGATTTCTTT.

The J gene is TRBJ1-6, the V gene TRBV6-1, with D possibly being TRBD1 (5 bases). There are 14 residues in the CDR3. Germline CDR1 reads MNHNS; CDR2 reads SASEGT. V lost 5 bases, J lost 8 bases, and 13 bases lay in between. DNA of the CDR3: TGTGCCAGCAGTCGGGCAGGGTTAGATTCACCCCTCCACTTT. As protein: CASSRAGLDSPLHF.